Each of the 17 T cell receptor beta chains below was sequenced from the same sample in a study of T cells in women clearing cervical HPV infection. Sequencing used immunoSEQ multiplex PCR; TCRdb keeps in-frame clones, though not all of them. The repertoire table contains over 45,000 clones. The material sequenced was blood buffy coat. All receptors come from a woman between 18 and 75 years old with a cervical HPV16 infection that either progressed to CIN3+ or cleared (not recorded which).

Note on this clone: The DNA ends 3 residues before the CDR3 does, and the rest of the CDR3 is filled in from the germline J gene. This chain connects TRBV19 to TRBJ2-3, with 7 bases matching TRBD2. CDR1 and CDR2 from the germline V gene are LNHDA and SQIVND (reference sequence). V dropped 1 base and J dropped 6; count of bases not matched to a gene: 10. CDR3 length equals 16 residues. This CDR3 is CASSIGSGIGIDTQYF. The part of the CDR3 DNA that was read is TGTGCCAGTAGTATAGGCAGCGGGATAGGGATTGATACG.

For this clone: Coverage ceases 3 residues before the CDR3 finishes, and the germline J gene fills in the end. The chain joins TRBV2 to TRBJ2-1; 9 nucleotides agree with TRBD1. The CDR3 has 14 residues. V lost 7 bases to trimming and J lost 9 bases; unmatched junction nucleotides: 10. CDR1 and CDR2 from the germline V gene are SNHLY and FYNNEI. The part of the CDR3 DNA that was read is TGTGCCAGCAAGACAGGGGGAACGGCGGGTGAG. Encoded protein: CASKTGGTAGE. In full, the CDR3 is CASKTGGTAGEQFF.

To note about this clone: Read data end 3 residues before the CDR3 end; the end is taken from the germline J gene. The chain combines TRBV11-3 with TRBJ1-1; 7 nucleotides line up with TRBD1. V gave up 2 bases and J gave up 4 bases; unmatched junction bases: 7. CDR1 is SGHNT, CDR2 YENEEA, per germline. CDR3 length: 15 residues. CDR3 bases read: TGTGCCAGCAGCTTAAGGTCAGGGGGATCCACTGAA. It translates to CASSLRSGGSTE. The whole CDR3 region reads CASSLRSGGSTEAFF.

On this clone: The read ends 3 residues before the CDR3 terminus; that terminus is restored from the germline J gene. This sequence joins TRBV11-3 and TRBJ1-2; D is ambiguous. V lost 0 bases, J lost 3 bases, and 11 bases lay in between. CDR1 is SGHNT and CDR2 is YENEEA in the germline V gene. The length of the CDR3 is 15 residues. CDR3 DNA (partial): TGTGCCAGCAGCTTAGATTCGACGGGTGACTATGGC. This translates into CASSLDSTGDYG. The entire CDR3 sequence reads CASSLDSTGDYGYTF.

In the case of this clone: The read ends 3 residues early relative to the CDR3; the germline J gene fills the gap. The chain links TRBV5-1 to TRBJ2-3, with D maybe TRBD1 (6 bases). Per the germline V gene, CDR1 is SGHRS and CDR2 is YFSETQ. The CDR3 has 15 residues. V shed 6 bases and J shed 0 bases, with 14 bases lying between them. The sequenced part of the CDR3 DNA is TGCGCCAGCATGAGGACAGCTACTAGCACAGATACG. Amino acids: CASMRTATSTDT. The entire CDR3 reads CASMRTATSTDTQYF.

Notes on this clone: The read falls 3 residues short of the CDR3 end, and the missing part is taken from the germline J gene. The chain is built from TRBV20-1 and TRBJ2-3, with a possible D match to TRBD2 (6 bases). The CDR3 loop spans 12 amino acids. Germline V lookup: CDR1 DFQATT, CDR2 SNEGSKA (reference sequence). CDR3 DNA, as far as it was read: TGCAGTGGGGCGGGGATTCAAGAGACG. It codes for CSGAGIQET. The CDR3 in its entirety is CSGAGIQETQYF.

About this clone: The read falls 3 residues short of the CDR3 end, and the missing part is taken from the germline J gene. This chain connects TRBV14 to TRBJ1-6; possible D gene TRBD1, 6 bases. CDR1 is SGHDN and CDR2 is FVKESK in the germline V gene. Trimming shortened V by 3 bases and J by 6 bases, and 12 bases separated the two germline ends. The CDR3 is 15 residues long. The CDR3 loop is CASSQLDSGNSPLHF. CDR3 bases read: TGTGCCAGCAGCCAGCTGGACAGTGGTAATTCACCC.

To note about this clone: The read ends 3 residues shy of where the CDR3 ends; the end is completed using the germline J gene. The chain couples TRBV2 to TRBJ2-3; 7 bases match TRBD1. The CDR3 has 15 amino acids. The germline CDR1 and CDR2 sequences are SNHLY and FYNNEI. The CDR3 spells CASRGGQYSNQPQYF. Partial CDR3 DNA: TGTGCCAGCAGAGGGGGACAGTATAGCAATCAGCCG.

The covered CDR3 bases are TGTGCCACCAGTGACCCCACTAGCGGGATCACAGATACG. It translates to CATSDPTSGITDT. The full CDR3 is CATSDPTSGITDTQYF. The J gene is TRBJ2-3, the V gene TRBV24-1; 10 bases align to TRBD2. The read falls 3 residues short of the CDR3 end, and the missing part is taken from the germline J gene. With V trimmed by 4 bases and J by 2 bases, 5 bases remained unmatched. CDR1 and CDR2 from the germline V gene are KGHDR and SFDVKD. The CDR3 totals 16 residues.

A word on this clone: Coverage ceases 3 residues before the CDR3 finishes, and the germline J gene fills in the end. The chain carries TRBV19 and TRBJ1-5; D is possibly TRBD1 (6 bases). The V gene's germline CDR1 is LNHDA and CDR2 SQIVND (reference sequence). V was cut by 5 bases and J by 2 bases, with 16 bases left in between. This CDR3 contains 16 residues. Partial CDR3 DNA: TGTGCCAGTAGTGCTCCGGCGGGGGGCGGCAATCAGCCC. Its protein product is CASSAPAGGGNQP. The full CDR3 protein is CASSAPAGGGNQPQHF.

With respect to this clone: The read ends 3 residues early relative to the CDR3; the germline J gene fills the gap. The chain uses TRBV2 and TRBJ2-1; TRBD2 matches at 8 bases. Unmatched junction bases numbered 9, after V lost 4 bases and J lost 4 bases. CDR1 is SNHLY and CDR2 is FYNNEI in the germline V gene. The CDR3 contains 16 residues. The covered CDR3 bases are TGTGCCAGCAGTGCTCTACGTCTAGCGGGTTACAATGAG. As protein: CASSALRLAGYNE. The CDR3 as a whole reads CASSALRLAGYNEQFF.

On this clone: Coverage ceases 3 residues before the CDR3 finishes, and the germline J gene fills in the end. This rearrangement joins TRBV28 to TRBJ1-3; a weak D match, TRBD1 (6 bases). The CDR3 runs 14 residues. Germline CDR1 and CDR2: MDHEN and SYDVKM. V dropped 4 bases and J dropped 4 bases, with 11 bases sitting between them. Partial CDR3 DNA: TGTGCCAGCAGTTCCACCGGGACAGGAAACACC. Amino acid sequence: CASSSTGTGNT. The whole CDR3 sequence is CASSSTGTGNTIYF.

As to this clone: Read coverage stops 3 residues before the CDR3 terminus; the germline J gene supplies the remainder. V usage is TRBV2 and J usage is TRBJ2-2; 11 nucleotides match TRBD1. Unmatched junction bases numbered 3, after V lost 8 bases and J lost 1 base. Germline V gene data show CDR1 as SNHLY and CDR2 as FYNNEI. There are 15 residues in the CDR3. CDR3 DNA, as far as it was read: TGTGCCAGCTCGGGACAGGGGGGGAACACCGGGGAG. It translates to CASSGQGGNTGE. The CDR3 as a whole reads CASSGQGGNTGELFF.

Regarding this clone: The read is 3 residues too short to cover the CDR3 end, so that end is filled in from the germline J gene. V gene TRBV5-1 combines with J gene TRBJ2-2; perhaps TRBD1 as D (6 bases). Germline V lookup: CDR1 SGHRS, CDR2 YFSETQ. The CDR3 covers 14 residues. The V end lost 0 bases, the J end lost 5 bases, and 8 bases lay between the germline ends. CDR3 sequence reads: CASSLDRATGELFF. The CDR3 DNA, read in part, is TGCGCCAGCAGCTTGGACAGGGCGACCGGGGAG.

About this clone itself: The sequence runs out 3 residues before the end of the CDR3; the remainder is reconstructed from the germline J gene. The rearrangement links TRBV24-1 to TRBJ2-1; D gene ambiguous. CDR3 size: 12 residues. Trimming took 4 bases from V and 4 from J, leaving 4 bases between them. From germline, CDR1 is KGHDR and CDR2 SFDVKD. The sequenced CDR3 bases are TGTGCCACCAGTGACCCGTACAATGAG. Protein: CATSDPYNE. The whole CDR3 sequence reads CATSDPYNEQFF.

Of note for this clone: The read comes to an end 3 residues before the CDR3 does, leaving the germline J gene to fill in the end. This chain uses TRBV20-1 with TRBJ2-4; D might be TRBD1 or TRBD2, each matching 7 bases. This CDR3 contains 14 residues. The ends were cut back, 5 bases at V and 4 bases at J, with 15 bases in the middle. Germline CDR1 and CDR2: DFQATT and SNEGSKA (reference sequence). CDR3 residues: CSADREGGKNIQYF. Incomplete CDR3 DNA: TGCAGTGCTGACAGGGAGGGAGGGAAAAACATT.

The sequenced CDR3 bases are TGCGCCAGCAGCTTGGCCGTGGGGACAGGGAATGGC. Protein sequence: CASSLAVGTGNG. The CDR3 in its entirety is CASSLAVGTGNGYTF. The chain joins TRBV5-1 to TRBJ1-2, with 9 positions matching TRBD1. The read ends 3 residues shy of where the CDR3 ends; the end is completed using the germline J gene. This CDR3 contains 15 residues. After removal of 0 bases from V and 6 bases from J, the junction contained 6 bases not matched to a gene. Germline V gives CDR1 SGHRS, CDR2 YFSETQ.